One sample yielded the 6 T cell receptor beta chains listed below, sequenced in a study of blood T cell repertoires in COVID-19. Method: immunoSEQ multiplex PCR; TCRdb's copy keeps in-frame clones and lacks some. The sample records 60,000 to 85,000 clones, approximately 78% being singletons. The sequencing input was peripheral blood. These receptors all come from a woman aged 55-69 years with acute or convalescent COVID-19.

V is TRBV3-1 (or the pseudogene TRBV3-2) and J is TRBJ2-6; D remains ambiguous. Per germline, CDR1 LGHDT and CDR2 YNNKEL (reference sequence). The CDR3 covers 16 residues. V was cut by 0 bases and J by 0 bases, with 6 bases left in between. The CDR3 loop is CASSQDSGSGANVLTF. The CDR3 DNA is TGTGCCAGCAGCCAAGATAGTGGCTCTGGGGCCAACGTCCTGACTTTC.

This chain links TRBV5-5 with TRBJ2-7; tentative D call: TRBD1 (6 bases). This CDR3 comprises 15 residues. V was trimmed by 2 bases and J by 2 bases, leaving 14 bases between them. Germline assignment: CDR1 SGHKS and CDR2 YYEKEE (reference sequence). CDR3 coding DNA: TGTGCCAGCAGCTTTTCAGGGGCCCTGACCTACGAGCAGTACTTC. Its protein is CASSFSGALTYEQYF.

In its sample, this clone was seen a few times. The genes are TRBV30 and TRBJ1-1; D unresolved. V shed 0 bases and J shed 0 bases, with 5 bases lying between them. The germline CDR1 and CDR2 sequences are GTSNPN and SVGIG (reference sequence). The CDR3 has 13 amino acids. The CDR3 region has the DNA TGTGCCTGGAGTGTACGGGTGAACACTGAAGCTTTCTTT. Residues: CAWSVRVNTEAFF.

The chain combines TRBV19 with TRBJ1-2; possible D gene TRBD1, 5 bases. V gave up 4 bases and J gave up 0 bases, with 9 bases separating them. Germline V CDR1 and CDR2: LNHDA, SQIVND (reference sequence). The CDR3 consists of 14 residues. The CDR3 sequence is CASSTPTANYGYTF. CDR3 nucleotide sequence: TGTGCCAGTAGTACCCCGACAGCTAACTATGGCTACACCTTC. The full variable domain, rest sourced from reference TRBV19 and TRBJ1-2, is DGGITQSPKYLFRKEGQNVTLSCEQNLNHDAMYWYRQDPGQGLRLIYYSQIVNDFQKGDIAEGYSVSREKKESFPLTVTSAQKNPTAFYLCASSTPTANYGYTFGSGTRLTVV.

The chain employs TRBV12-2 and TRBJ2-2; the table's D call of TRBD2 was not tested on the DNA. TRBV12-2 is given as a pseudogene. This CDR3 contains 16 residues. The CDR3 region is CASRLATSGTTGELFF. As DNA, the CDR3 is TGTGCAAGTCGCTTAGCAACTAGCGGAACCACCGGGGAGCTGTTTTTT.

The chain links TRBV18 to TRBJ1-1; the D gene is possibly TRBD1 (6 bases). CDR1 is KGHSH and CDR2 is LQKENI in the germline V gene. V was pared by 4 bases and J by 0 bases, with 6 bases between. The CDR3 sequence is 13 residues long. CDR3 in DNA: TGTGCCAGCTCACGGACAGTGAACACTGAAGCTTTCTTT. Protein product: CASSRTVNTEAFF.